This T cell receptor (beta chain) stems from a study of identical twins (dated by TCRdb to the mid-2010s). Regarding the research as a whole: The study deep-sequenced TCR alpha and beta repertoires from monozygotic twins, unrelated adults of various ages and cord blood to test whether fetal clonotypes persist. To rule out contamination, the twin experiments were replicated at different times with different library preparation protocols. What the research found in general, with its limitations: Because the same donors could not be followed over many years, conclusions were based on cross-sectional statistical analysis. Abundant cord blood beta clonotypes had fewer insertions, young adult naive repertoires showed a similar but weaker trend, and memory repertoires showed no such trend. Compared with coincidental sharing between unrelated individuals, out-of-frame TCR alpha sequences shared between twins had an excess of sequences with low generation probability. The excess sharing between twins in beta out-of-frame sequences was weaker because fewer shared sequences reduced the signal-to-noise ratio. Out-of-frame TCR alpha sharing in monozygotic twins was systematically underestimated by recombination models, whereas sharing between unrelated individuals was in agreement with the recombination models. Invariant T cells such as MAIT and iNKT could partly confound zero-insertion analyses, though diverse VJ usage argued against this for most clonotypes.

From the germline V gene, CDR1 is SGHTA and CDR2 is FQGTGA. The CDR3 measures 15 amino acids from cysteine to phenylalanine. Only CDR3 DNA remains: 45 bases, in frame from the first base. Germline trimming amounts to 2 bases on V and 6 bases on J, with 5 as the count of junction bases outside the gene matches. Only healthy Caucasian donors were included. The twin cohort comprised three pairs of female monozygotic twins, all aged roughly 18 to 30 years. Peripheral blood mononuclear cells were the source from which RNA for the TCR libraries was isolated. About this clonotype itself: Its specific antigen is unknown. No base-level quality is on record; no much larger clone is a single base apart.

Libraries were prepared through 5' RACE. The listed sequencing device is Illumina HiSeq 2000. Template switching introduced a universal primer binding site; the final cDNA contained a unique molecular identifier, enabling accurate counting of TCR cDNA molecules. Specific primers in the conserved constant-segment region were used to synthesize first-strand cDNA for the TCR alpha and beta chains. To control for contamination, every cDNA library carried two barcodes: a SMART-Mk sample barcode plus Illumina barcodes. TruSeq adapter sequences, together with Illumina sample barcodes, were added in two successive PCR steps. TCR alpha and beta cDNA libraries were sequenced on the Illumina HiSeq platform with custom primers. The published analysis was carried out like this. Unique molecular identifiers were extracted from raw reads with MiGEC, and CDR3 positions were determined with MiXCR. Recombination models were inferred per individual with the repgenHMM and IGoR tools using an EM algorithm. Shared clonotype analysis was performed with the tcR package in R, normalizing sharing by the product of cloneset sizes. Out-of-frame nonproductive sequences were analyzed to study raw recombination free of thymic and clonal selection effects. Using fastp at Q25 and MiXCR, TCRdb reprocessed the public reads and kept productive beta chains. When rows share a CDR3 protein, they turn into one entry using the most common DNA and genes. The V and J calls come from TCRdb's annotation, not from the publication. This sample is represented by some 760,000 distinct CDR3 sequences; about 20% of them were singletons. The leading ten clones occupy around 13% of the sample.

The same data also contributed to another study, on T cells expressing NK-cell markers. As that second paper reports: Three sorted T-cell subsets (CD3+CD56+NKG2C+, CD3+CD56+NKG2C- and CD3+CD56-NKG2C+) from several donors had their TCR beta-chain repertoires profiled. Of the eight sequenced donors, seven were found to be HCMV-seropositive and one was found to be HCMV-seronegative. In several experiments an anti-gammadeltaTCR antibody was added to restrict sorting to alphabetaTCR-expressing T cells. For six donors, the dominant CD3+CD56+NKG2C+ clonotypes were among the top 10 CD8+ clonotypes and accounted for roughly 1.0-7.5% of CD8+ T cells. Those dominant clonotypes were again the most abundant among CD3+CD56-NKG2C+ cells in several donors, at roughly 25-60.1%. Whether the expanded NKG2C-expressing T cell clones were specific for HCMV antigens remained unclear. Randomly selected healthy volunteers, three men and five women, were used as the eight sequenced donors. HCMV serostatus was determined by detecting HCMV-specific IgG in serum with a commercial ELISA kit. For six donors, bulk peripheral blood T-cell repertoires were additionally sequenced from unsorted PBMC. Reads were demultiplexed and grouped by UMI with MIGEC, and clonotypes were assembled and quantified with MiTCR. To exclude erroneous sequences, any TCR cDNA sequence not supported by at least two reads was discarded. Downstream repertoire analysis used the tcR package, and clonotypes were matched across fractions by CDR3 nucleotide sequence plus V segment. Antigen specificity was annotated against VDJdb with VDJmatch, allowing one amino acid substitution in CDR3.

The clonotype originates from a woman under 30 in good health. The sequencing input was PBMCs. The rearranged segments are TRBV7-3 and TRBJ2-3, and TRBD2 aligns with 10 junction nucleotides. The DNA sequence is TGTGCCAGCAGCTTAGGGCTAGCGGGGGTGGATACGCAGTATTTT. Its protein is CASSLGLAGVDTQYF.